The entry below describes one T cell receptor (beta chain). This sample was taken from a study of patients and donors after allogeneic stem cell transplantation. Using its own MiXCR run on the RT-PCR reads, TCRdb lists one record per CDR3 protein. The repertoire holds about a million distinct CDR3 sequences, with roughly 18% as singletons. The CDR3 length is 13 residues. V was shortened by 6 bases and J by 4 bases, with 12 bases between the two germline ends. Germline V gene lookup returns CDR1 SGHTA and CDR2 FQGNSA. The receptor comes from a human donor who was either an allogeneic HSCT recipient or a stem cell or donor lymphocyte infusion donor (not recorded which). It is not recorded whose cells these are; they may come from a transplant donor. Material: blood, either unsorted or a sorted T cell fraction (not recorded which). The chain uses TRBV7-2 and TRBJ1-1; no clear D gene. The CDR3 DNA reads TGTGCCAGCAGGCCTTTGAAGAGCACTGAAGCTTTCTTT. Translated: CASRPLKSTEAFF.